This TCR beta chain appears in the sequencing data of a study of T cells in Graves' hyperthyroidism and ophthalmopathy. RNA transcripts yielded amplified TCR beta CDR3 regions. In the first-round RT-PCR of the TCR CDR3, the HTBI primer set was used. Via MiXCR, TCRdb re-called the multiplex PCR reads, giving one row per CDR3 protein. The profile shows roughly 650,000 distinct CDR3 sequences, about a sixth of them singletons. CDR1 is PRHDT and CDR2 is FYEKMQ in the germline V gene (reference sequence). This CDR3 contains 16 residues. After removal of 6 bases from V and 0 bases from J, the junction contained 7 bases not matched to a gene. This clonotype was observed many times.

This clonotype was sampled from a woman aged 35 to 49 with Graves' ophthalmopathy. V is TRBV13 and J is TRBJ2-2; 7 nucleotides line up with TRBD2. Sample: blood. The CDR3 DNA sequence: TGTGCCAGCAGTCTGGGAGGGAGGGCGAACACCGGGGAGCTGTTTTTT. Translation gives CASSLGGRANTGELFF.